Listed below are T cell receptor beta chains from one sample, sequenced in a study of blood T cells in healthy people across ages. TCRdb reanalysed the 5' RACE reads using MiXCR and keeps one entry per CDR3 protein. The sample holds 500,000 to 550,000 distinct CDR3 sequences, 24% seen once. This sample was also put to use in a study of T cells of mothers and their children.

The sample was blood. The receptors come from a boy aged 10-17 years in good health. Both conserved end residues are part of each CDR3. Fields, in order: J gene, clone size, V gene, D gene, CDR3 DNA, CDR3 protein. D genes are given only for firm matches. Expanded clones get a size class; other rows say once, few or many, or leave the size out.

TRBJ2-7,few,TRBV5-1,-,TGCGCCAGCAGCTTGGCGCAATATTCAGGGCTCGAGCAGTACTTC,CASSLAQYSGLEQYF
TRBJ2-1,once,TRBV4-2,TRBD2,TGTGCCAGCAGCCAAAGAACGGCTGCCGGACTAGCGACACACAATGAGCAGTTCTTC,CASSQRTAAGLATHNEQFF
TRBJ2-7,few,TRBV7-2,-,TGTGCCAGCAGCTTAGGTGGGACATTTACCTACGAGCAGTACTTC,CASSLGGTFTYEQYF
TRBJ2-6,-,TRBV4-3,-,TGCGCCAGCAGCCAAGATCCGTCAGGGTCTGGGGCCAACGTCCTGACTTTC,CASSQDPSGSGANVLTF
TRBJ2-7,few,TRBV9,-,TGTGCCAGCAGCGTAGGGGACCCTTCCTACGAGCAGTACTTC,CASSVGDPSYEQYF
TRBJ2-1,-,TRBV12-3/TRBV12-4,TRBD2,TGTGCCAGCAGCCCGGGACTAGCGGGGACCTATGAGCAGTTCTTC,CASSPGLAGTYEQFF
TRBJ2-4,-,TRBV12-3/TRBV12-4,-,TGTGCCAGCAGTTTATCTCCCGGGACCGGACTAGCCAAAAACATTCAGTACTTC,CASSLSPGTGLAKNIQYF
TRBJ2-7,once,TRBV27,-,TGTGCCAGCAGTTTGCAGTCCACCTACGAGCAGTACTTC,CASSLQSTYEQYF
TRBJ2-5,-,TRBV7-2,-,TGTGCCAGCAGCTTAGATCGGGGAAGCAACACCCAGTACTTC,CASSLDRGSNTQYF
TRBJ2-5,few,TRBV29-1,-,TGCAGCGTTGATTGGGGGTCTCCCTCTTCCCTCGGGGAGCAGTACTTC,CSVDWGSPSSLGEQYF
TRBJ2-1,-,TRBV29-1,TRBD2,TGCAGCGTTGAAGCGGCTAGCGGGCATGAGCAGTTCTTC,CSVEAASGHEQFF
TRBJ1-4,-,TRBV5-1,TRBD1,TGCGCCAGCAGCTGGGGACAGGGGGCCCAGAATGAAAAACTGTTTTTT,CASSWGQGAQNEKLFF
TRBJ1-5,few,TRBV29-1,-,TGCAGCGTTGTAAAAGGAGCGGGTCAGCCCCAGCATTTT,CSVVKGAGQPQHF
TRBJ2-5,-,TRBV27,TRBD1,TGTGCCAGCAGTTCGACAGGGGGCGGGGAGACCCAGTACTTC,CASSSTGGGETQYF
TRBJ2-1,few,TRBV20-1,TRBD2,TGCAGTGCTAGAGAAGCGGGAGGGCCGCCAAATGAGCAGTTCTTC,CSAREAGGPPNEQFF
TRBJ2-7,many,TRBV7-2,-,TGTGCCAGCAGCCTGACTGGAGCGAGCTACGAGCAGTACTTC,CASSLTGASYEQYF
TRBJ2-2,-,TRBV6-2/TRBV6-3,TRBD1,TGTGCCAGCAGTCCGCCGGACAGGCCGAACACCGGGGAGCTGTTTTTT,CASSPPDRPNTGELFF
TRBJ2-1,few,TRBV28,TRBD2,TGTGCCAGCATAGGACTAGCGGGGTCCGGGGGGGGCAATGAGCAGTTCTTC,CASIGLAGSGGGNEQFF
TRBJ2-7,-,TRBV24-1,-,TGTGCCACCAGCCGGGACGGCTCCTACGAGCAGTACTTC,CATSRDGSYEQYF
TRBJ2-1,-,TRBV19,TRBD2,TGTGCCAGTAGTATAGTGGGCCCAGCGGGGGAGTTCTTC,CASSIVGPAGEFF
TRBJ2-3,-,TRBV7-8,-,TGTGCCAGCAGCGTCGACGGTGGCACAGATACGCAGTATTTT,CASSVDGGTDTQYF
TRBJ1-5,-,TRBV2,-,TGTGCCAGCAGTGTGGGCAGGGCCACTTATAGCAATCAGCCCCAGCATTTT,CASSVGRATYSNQPQHF
TRBJ1-3,few,TRBV28,-,TGTGCCAGCAGTCCACCTAGAGGAAACACCATATATTTT,CASSPPRGNTIYF
TRBJ2-1,-,TRBV20-1,-,TGCAGTGCTAGCAGGGAATCCTACAATGAGCAGTTCTTC,CSASRESYNEQFF
TRBJ2-1,few,TRBV9,-,TGTGCCAGCCGCGCTCCGAATCACAACGGTCGGGAGCAGCACTTC,CASRAPNHNGREQHF
TRBJ1-1,-,TRBV20-1,TRBD1,TGCAGTGCAAAAAACAGGGACAGGGGGGACACTGAAGCTTTCTTT,CSAKNRDRGDTEAFF
TRBJ2-1,few,TRBV27,TRBD2,TGTGCCAGCAGCATCGGTAGCGGGGCCTACAATGAGCAGTTCTTC,CASSIGSGAYNEQFF
TRBJ1-3,-,TRBV7-2,-,TGTGCCAGCAAGGGGGGGGGAACCTCTGGAAACACCATATATTTT,CASKGGGTSGNTIYF
TRBJ2-7,-,TRBV20-1,TRBD1,TGCAGTGGGGACAGGCGGCTGGACTACGAGCAGTACTTC,CSGDRRLDYEQYF
TRBJ2-5,few,TRBV6-5,-,TGTGCCAGCAGCCCCACCGCCGGGTACCAAGAGACCCAGTACTTC,CASSPTAGYQETQYF
TRBJ1-2,-,TRBV20-1,TRBD1,TGCAGTGCTAGCCTGACAGGGCACGGGGGCTATGGCTACACCTTC,CSASLTGHGGYGYTF
TRBJ1-5,few,TRBV15,-,TGTGCCACCAGCAGAAATGGATACAATCAGCCCCAGCATTTT,CATSRNGYNQPQHF
TRBJ2-7,few,TRBV6-2/TRBV6-3,TRBD2,TGTGCCAGCATCTTTGACAGCGGGACCTACGAGCAGTACTTC,CASIFDSGTYEQYF
TRBJ1-2,few,TRBV4-1,TRBD1,TGCGCCAGCAGCCTTATCACAGGGGGCAGTGGCTACACCTTC,CASSLITGGSGYTF
TRBJ2-1,-,TRBV5-4,TRBD2,TGTGCCAGCAGCTTTGGGACTACCAAGCCGTACTTC,CASSFGTTKPYF
TRBJ2-7,-,TRBV28,TRBD1,TGTGCCAGCAGTGTGACAGGGGGCAAAGCTGGCGAGCAGTACTTC,CASSVTGGKAGEQYF
TRBJ2-7,-,TRBV27,-,TGTGCCAGCAGTTTGACAGGAATGTACTACGAGCAGTACTTC,CASSLTGMYYEQYF
TRBJ2-5,few,TRBV2,TRBD2,TGTGCCAGCAGTGAGGGGCCTAGCGGAGAAGAGACCCAGTACTTC,CASSEGPSGEETQYF
TRBJ2-7,-,TRBV5-5,TRBD2,TGTGCCAGCAGCCCCCAGCTTGGGGGGGGTTACGAGCAGTACTTC,CASSPQLGGGYEQYF
TRBJ1-5,-,TRBV30,TRBD1,TGTGCCTGGAGCCCCGGGACAGGGAATCAGCCCCAGCATTTT,CAWSPGTGNQPQHF
TRBJ1-6,-,TRBV6-2/TRBV6-3,-,TGTGCCAGCAGTTACTCGTCCAGGGCCGATAATTCACCCCTCCACTTT,CASSYSSRADNSPLHF
TRBJ2-5,-,TRBV9,-,TGTGCCAGCAGCCCATCGGGACACCAAGAGACCCAGTACTTC,CASSPSGHQETQYF
TRBJ2-7,-,TRBV5-5,TRBD1,TGTGCCAGCAGTATACCCGGGGACAGGGGGTTCTACGAGCAGTACTTC,CASSIPGDRGFYEQYF
TRBJ2-5,-,TRBV27,-,TGTGCCAGCAGTCCGGAGGGCTTATGGGAGACCCAGTACTTC,CASSPEGLWETQYF
TRBJ1-5,few,TRBV6-2/TRBV6-3,TRBD1,TGTGCCAGCAACAACAGGGGAAGCAATCAGCCCCAGCATTTT,CASNNRGSNQPQHF
TRBJ2-1,-,TRBV28,TRBD2,TGTGCCAGCAGTTGGCAAGCGGGGGGGCGTTACAATGAGCAGTTCTTC,CASSWQAGGRYNEQFF
TRBJ2-1,-,TRBV15,TRBD1,TGTGCCACCAGCACTGGGACAGGGAGCTCCTACAATGAGCAGTTCTTC,CATSTGTGSSYNEQFF
TRBJ2-7,-,TRBV28,TRBD1,TGTGCCAGCAGTTTACGACAGGGGGCGGGGACCTACGAGCAGTACTTC,CASSLRQGAGTYEQYF
TRBJ2-7,few,TRBV7-2,-,TGTGCCAGCAGCCTTCAGCCACTCACCTACGAGCAGTACTTC,CASSLQPLTYEQYF
TRBJ2-5,few,TRBV15,-,TGTGCCACCGACTTGGTCTACGGGGACCAAGAGACCCAGTACTTC,CATDLVYGDQETQYF
TRBJ1-1,-,TRBV29-1,-,TGCAGCTGTAGGGGGGTCGAGGTGGGAACTGAAGCTTTCTTT,CSCRGVEVGTEAFF
TRBJ2-7,-,TRBV7-3,-,TGTGCCAGCAGCTTAACTGTGACAGGCGAGCAGTACTTC,CASSLTVTGEQYF
TRBJ2-1,once,TRBV9,-,TGTGCCAGCAGCACAAGCCGGAGGGTGGGCAATGAGCAGTTCTTC,CASSTSRRVGNEQFF
TRBJ1-2,few,TRBV3-1,-,TGTGCCAGCAGCCTCGGACGGCACCTCTATGGCTACACCTTC,CASSLGRHLYGYTF
TRBJ1-5,-,TRBV27,-,TGTGCCAGCAGGGGGACGGTCAATCAGCCCCAGCATTTT,CASRGTVNQPQHF
TRBJ1-2,-,TRBV12-3/TRBV12-4,-,TGTGCCAGCAGGGGGACGGTCGCTTATGGCTACACCTTC,CASRGTVAYGYTF